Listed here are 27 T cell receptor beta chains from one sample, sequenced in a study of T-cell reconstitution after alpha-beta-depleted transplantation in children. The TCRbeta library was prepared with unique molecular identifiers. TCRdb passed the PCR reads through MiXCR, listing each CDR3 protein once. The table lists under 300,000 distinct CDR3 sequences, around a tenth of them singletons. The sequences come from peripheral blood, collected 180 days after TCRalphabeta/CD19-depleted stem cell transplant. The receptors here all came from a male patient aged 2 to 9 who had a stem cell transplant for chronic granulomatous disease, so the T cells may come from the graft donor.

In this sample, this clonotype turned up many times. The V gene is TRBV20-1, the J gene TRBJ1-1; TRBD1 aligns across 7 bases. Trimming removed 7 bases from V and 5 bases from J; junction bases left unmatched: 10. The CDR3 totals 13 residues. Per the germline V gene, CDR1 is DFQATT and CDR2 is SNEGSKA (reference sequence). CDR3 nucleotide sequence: TGCAGTGTGGGGGGCAGGGGGGGAACTGAAGCTTTCTTT. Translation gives CSVGGRGGTEAFF.

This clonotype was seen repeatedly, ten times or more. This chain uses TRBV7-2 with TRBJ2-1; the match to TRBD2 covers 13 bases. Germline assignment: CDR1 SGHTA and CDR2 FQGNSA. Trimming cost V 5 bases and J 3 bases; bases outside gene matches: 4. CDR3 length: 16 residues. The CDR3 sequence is CASSPRLAGGYNEQFF. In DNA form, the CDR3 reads TGTGCCAGCAGCCCCCGACTAGCGGGAGGCTACAATGAGCAGTTCTTC.

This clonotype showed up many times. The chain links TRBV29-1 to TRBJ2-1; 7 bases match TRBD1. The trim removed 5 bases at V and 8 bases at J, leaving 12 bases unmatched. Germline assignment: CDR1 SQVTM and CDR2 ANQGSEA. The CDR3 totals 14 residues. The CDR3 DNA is TGCAGCGTTCTTAACAGGGGCTATAGCGATGAGCAGTTCTTC. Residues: CSVLNRGYSDEQFF.

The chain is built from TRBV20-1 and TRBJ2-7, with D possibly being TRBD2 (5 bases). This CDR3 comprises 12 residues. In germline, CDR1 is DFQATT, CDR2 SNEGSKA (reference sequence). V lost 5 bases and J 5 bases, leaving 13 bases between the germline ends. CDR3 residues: CSAWLTRDEQYF. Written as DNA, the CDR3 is TGCAGTGCTTGGCTAACGCGGGACGAGCAGTACTTC.

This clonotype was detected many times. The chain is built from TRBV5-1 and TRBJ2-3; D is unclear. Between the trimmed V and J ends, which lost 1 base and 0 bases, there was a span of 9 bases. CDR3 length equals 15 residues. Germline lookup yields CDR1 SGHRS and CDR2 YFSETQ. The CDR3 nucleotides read TGCGCCAGCAGCTTGCGGCCCGCTAGCACAGATACGCAGTATTTT. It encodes CASSLRPASTDTQYF.

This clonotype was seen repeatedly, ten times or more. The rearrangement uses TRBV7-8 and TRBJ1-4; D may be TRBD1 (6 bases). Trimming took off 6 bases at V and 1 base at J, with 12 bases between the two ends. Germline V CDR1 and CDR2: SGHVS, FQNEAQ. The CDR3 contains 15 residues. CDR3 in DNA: TGTGCCAGCAGTTACTTACAGGGAACTAATGAAAAACTGTTTTTT. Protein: CASSYLQGTNEKLFF.

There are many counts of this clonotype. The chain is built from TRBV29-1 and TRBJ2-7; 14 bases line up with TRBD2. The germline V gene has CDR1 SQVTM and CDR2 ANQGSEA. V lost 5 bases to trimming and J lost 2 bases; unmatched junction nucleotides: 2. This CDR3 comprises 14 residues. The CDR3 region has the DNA TGCAGCGTTTGGGGACTAGCGGGGGCCTACGAGCAGTACTTC. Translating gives CSVWGLAGAYEQYF.

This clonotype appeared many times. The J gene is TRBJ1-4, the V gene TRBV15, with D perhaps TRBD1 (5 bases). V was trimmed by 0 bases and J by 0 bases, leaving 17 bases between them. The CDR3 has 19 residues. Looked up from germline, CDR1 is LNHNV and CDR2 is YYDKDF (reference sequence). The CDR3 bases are TGTGCCACCAGCAGAGATGGTCTTGGACACCTGACAACTAATGAAAAACTGTTTTTT. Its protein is CATSRDGLGHLTTNEKLFF.

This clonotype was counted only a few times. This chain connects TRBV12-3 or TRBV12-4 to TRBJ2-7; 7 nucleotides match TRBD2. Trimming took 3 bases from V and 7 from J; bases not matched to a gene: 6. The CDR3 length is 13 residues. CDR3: CASSFGGGWEQYF. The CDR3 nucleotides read TGTGCCAGCAGTTTTGGGGGGGGGTGGGAGCAGTACTTC.

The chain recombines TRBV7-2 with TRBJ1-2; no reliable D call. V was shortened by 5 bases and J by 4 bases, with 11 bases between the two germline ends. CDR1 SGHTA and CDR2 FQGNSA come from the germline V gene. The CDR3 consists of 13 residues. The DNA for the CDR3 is TGTGCCAGCAGCCAAACGGCGTTCTATGGCTACACCTTC. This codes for CASSQTAFYGYTF.

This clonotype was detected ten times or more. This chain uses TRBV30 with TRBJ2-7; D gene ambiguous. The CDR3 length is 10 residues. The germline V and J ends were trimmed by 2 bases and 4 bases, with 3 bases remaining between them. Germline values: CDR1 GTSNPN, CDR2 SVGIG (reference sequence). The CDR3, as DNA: TGTGCCTGGAGTAAGTACGAGCAGTACTTC. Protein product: CAWSKYEQYF.

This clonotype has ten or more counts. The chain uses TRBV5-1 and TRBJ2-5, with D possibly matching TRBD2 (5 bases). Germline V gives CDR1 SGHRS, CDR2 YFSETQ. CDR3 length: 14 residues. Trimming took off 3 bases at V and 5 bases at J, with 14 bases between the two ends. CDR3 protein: CASSSGRMTETQYF. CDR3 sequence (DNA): TGCGCCAGCAGCTCGGGGAGAATGACGGAGACCCAGTACTTC.

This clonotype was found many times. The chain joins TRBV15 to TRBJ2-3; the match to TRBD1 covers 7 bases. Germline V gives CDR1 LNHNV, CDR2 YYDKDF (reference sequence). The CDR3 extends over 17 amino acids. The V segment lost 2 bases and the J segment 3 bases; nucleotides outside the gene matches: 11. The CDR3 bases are TGTGCCACCAGCAGAACATCACAGGGGACCGGGACAGATACGCAGTATTTT. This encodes CATSRTSQGTGTDTQYF.

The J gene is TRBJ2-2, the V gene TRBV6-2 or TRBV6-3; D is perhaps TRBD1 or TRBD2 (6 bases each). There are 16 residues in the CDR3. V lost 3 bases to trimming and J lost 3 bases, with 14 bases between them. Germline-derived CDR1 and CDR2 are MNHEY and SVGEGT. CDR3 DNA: TGTGCCAGCAGTTATCGCCCGGGGGCATACACCGGGGAGCTGTTTTTT. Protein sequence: CASSYRPGAYTGELFF.

The CDR3 sequence: CASRAVGTEAFF. The CDR3 bases are TGTGCCAGCCGCGCGGTCGGCACTGAAGCTTTCTTT. The chain recombines TRBV3-1 with TRBJ1-1, with D uncertain. The CDR3 has 12 amino acids. V lost 8 bases and J 4 bases, leaving 11 bases between the germline ends. Germline CDR1 LGHDT, CDR2 YNNKEL (reference sequence).

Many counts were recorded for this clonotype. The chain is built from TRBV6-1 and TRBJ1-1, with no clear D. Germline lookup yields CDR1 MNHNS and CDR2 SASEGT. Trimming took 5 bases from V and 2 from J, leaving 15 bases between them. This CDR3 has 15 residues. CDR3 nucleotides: TGTGCCAGCAGTCAGGCCCCCTTCCTTAACACTGAAGCTTTCTTT. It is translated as CASSQAPFLNTEAFF.

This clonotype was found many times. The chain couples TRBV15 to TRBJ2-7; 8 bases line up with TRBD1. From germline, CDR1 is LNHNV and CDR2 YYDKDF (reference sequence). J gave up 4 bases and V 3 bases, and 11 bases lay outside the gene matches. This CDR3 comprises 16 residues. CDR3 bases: TGTGCCACCAGCAGGAAGGAGCAGGGGGCTAAGTACGAGCAGTACTTC. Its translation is CATSRKEQGAKYEQYF.

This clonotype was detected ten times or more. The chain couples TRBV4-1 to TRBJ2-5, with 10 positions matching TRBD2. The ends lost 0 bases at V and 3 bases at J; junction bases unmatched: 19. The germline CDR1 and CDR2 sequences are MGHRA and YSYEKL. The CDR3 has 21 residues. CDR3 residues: CASSQEPSSGSFRAGEETQYF. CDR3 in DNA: TGCGCCAGCAGCCAAGAACCCTCTAGCGGGAGTTTTCGTGCAGGGGAAGAGACCCAGTACTTC.

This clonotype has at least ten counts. The CDR3 bases are TGTGCCAGCAGAAAGGTTGAGACCCAGTACTTC. Translation: CASRKVETQYF. The rearrangement uses TRBV6-2 or TRBV6-3 and TRBJ2-5; D is uncertain. The CDR3 has 11 residues. Germline lookup yields CDR1 MNHEY and CDR2 SVGEGT. Trimming removed 6 bases at V and 5 bases at J, with 7 bases between.

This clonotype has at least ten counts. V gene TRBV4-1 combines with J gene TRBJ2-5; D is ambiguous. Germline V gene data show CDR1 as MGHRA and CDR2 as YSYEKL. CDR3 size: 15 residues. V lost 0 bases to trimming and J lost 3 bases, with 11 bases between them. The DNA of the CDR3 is TGCGCCAGCAGCCAAGATGATGTTCGGAAAGAGACCCAGTACTTC. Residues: CASSQDDVRKETQYF.

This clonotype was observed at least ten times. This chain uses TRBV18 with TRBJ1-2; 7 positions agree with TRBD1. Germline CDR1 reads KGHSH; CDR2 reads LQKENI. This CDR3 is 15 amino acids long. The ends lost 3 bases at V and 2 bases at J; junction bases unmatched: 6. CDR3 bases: TGTGCCAGCTCACCCCTGGCCAGGGGGAACTATGGCTACACCTTC. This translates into CASSPLARGNYGYTF.

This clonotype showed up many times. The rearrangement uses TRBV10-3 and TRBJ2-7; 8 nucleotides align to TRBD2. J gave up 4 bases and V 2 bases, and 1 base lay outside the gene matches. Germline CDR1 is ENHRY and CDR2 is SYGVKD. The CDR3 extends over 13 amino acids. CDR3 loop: CAISEGLAYEQYF. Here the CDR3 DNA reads TGTGCCATCAGTGAGGGACTAGCTTACGAGCAGTACTTC.

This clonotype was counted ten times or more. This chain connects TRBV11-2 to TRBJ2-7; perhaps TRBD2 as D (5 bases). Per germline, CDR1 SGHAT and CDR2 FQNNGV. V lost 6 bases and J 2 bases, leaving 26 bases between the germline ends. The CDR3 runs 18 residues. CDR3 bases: TGTGCCAGCAGTCATAGTCCGCCGGGTCGGGGTTGGACCTACGAGCAGTACTTC. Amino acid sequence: CASSHSPPGRGWTYEQYF.

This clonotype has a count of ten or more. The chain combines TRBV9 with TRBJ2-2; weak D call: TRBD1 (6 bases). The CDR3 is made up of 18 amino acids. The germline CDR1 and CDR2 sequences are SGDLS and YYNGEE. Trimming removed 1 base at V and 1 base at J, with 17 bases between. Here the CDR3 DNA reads TGTGCCAGCAGCGTATCGGCCTCCAGGGGATTGAACACCGGGGAGCTGTTTTTT. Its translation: CASSVSASRGLNTGELFF.

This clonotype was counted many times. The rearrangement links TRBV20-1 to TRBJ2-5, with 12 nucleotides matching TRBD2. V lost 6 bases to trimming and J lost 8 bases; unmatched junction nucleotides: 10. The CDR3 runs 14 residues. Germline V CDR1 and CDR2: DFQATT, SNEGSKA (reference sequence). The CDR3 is CSAGWTSGKYTQYF. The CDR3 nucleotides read TGCAGTGCAGGATGGACTAGCGGGAAGTATACCCAGTACTTC.

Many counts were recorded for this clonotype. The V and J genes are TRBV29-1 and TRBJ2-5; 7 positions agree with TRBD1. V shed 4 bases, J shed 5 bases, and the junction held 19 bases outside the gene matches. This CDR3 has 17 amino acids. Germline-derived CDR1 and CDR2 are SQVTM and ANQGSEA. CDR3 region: CSVGRPDRVLQVETQYF. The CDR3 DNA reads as TGCAGCGTTGGGCGGCCCGACAGGGTTCTTCAAGTTGAGACCCAGTACTTC.

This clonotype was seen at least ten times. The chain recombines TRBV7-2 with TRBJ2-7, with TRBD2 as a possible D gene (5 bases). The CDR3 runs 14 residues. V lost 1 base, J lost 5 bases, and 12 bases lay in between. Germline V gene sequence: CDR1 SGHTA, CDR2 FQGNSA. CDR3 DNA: TGTGCCAGCAGCTTAGGTTCTCTAGCTAACGAGCAGTACTTC. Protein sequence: CASSLGSLANEQYF.